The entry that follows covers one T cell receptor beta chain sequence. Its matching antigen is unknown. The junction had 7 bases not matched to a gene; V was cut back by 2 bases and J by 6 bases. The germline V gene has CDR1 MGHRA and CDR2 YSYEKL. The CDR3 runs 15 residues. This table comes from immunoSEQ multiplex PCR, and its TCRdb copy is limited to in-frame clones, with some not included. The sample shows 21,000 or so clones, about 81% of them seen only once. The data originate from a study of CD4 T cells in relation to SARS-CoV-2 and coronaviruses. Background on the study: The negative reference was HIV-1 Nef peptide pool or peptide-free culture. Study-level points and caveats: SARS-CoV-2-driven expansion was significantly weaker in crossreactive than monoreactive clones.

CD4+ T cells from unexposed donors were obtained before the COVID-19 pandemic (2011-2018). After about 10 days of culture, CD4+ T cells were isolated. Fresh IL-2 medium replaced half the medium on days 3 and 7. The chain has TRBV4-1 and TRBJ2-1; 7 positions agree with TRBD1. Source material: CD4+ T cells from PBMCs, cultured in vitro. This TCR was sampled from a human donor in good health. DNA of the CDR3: TGCGCCAGCAGCCAATCTAGACAGGGTCCCAATGAGCAGTTCTTC. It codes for CASSQSRQGPNEQFF.